This TCR beta chain comes out of a study of blood T cells in healthy people across ages (dated by TCRdb to the mid-2010s). Study-wide context: Template switching captured roughly one uniquely barcoded TCR beta cDNA molecule per two T cells in model experiments. To track age-related changes in TCR beta repertoire diversity, the study relied on deep sequencing normalized with unique cDNA molecular identifiers. Four age groups were formed from the donors: young (average 16 years), middle-aged (approximately 39), aged (approximately 60) and long-lived (around 82). To avoid experimental bias, donors of different ages were spread randomly across the sequencing lanes. The study analyzed two additional independent replicas of 1 million unique cDNA reads from the same blood draw for two donors, one aged 18 to 29 and one aged 80 or older.

Donors were 40 or so systemically healthy Caucasian individuals from Russia aged roughly 6 to 95 years. About 10 milliliters of peripheral blood were collected from each donor into EDTA-treated Vacutainer tubes. Ficoll-Paque density-gradient centrifugation was used to isolate PBMCs, with at least 7 million per sample. Trizol reagent was used to extract total RNA from PBMCs, with at least 6 micrograms per sample. For every donor, an aliquot of PBMCs went through flow cytometry to measure the percentages of naive CD45RAhigh/CD27high T cells. Overall study results and their limits: Observed TCR beta diversity correlated strongly with the percentage of naive T cells measured by flow cytometry. The CMV infection status of donors was not known, potentially confounding age-related changes in expanded clonotypes. As age increased, observed TCR beta diversity per million T cells dropped in a roughly linear way, and a significant reduction was already evident by age 40. Estimates of total diversity based on one million sequenced T cells were regarded as lower bounds and as underestimates. Because profiling used bulk unsorted PBMCs, naive and antigen-experienced compartments could not be compared conclusively. The long-lived group showed more naive CD4+ T cells, fewer expanded clones and increased TCR diversity than the aged group, suggesting age selection.

Trimming leaves V shorter by 6 bases and J shorter by 5 bases, with the junction holding 10 bases beyond the gene matches. CDR1 DFQATT and CDR2 SNEGSKA were looked up in the germline V gene (reference sequence). The CDR3 sequence holds 17 residues, the cysteine and phenylalanine included. Kept here is only the CDR3 DNA, which spans 51 bases and is read in frame from base 1. Library construction relied on 5' RACE. TCRdb records Illumina HiSeq 2500 as the sequencer. A second PCR of 7 to 11 cycles was performed with a sample-barcoded 5' primer and a J-beta primer mix. A template-switch 5' adaptor carrying 12 random nucleotides introduced a unique molecular identifier onto each TCR beta cDNA molecule. Each sample yielded at least 3 million CDR3-containing paired-end reads. All of the RNA was converted into first-strand cDNA using the Mint cDNA synthesis kit, with a TRBC-specific oligonucleotide serving as the primer. Following uracil-DNA glycosylase treatment, a first 18-cycle PCR with universal primers M1SS and BC2_uni_R was performed on all cDNA. As for the authors' bioinformatics: Each sample was normalized by randomly selecting 1 million high-quality reads, each carrying a distinct molecular identifier. Instead of being binned into consensus sequences, reads that shared molecular identifiers were thrown out. MiTCR, with a Q25 quality threshold and the strictest error-elimination algorithm, was used for CDR3 identification, clonotype clustering and error correction. A nonparametric unseen species model using Euler transformation provided a lower-bound estimate of total TCR beta diversity. Clones were called with MiXCR by TCRdb after fastp trimmed the public reads at Q25, and only in-frame beta chains were retained. Rows with a matching CDR3 protein are joined into one entry that keeps the most common DNA and genes. TCRdb's processing, not the authors' own work, is the source of the V and J calls. The table for this sample lists some 710,000 distinct CDR3 sequences; 20% to 25% of them were counted only once. Clones ranked in the top ten supply about 20% of the sample.

A note on this clonotype: Its cognate antigen has yet to be identified. One base away there is no much larger clone; base qualities are not given.

The TCR comes from a man between 70 and 80 years old in good health. Specimen: blood. The chain is assembled from TRBV20-1 and TRBJ2-2; 15 junctional bases match TRBD2. Read as DNA, the sequence is TGCAGTGCCGAACCCTACGGACTAGCGGGAGGGACCGGGGAGCTGTTTTTT. This yields the protein CSAEPYGLAGGTGELFF.